This T cell receptor beta chain was captured in a study of beta chain features in type 1 diabetes. TCRB transcripts that were expressed got sequenced, as all of the isolated RNA had been reverse transcribed. Method: immunoSEQ multiplex PCR; TCRdb's copy keeps in-frame clones and lacks some. The table lists around 300,000 clones, about 8% of them singletons. This clone was seen only a few times. The germline gene is not matched at one end of the junction; a read error may be the cause. The CDR3 contains 15 residues. Per the germline V gene, CDR1 is SGHRS and CDR2 is YFSETQ. The chain links TRBV5-1 to TRBJ2-1; D may be TRBD2 (5 bases). Sequencing used central memory CD4+ T cells from blood. The TCR originated in a woman between 18 and 29 years old in good health. The CDR3 DNA sequence: TGTGCCAGCAGCTTGAATTACGGGGCCTACAATGAGCAGTTCTTC. Translation: CASSLNYGAYNEQFF.